The following is a TCR beta chain sequence with its context. The entry originates in a study of blood T cell repertoires in COVID-19. The overall study: COVID-19 samples, acute and convalescent, were from the United States, Italy and Spain. PBMCs, B-cell-depleted T cells, or T cells were the source of the cDNA or gDNA that made up the material.

Original methodology: Cell counts per sample came from amplifying reference gene primers. The protocol was immunoSEQ multiplex PCR, while the TCRdb copy is restricted to in-frame clones and leaves out a portion. The V and J calls and the clone size are those of that table, but D and trimming were determined from the DNA. The sample shows around 31,000 clones, about 86% of them seen only once. The germline CDR1 and CDR2 sequences are SGHRS and YFSETQ. This CDR3 contains 17 residues. Trimming stripped 4 bases from V and 3 bases from J, with 20 bases between. Sequencing was carried out using peripheral blood. This chain links TRBV5-1 with TRBJ1-5; D ambiguous. The clonotype originates from a human donor with active COVID-19. The donor label of this sample is uncertain. Here the CDR3 DNA reads TGCGCCAGCAGCCCCCTCGGGCCGGGCGGGTACAATCAGCCCCAGCATTTT. Protein product: CASSPLGPGGYNQPQHF.